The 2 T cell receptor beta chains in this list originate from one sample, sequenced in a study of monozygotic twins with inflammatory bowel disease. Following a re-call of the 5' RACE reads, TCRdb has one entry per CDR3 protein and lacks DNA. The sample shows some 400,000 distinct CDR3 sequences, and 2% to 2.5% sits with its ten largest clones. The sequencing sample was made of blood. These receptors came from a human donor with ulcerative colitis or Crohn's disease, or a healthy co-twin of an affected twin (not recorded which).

The CDR3 loop is CASSPPGDRLETQYF. This chain joins TRBV7-2 and TRBJ2-5; the D call of TRBD2 rests on TCRdb alone, since no DNA is present to check it. The CDR3 is 15 residues long. Germline V gene sequence: CDR1 SGHTA, CDR2 FQGNSA.

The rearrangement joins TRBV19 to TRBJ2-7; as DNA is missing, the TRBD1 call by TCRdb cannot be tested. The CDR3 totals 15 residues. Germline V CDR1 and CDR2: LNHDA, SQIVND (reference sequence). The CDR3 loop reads CASSILGTGAYEQYF. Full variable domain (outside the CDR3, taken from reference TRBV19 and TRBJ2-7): DGGITQSPKYLFRKEGQNVTLSCEQNLNHDAMYWYRQDPGQGLRLIYYSQIVNDFQKGDIAEGYSVSREKKESFPLTVTSAQKNPTAFYLCASSILGTGAYEQYFGPGTRLTVT.